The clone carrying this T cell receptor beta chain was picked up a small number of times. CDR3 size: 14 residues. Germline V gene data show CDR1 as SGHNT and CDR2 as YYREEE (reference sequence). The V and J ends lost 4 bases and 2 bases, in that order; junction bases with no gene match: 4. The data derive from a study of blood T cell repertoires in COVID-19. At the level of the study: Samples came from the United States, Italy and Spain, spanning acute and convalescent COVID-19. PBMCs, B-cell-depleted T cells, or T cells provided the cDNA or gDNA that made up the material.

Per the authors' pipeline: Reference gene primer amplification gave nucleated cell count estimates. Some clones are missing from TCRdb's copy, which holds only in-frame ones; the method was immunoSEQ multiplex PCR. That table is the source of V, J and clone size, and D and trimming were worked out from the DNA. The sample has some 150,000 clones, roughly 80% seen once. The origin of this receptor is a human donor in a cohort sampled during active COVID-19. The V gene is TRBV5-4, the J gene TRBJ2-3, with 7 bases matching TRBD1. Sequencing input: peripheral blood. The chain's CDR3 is CASSPGQPTDTQYF. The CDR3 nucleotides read TGTGCCAGCAGCCCGGGACAGCCCACAGATACGCAGTATTTT.